The present T cell receptor (beta chain) was sequenced within a study of T-cell reconstitution after alpha-beta-depleted transplantation in children. Germline loops: CDR1 ENHRY, CDR2 SYGVKD. CDR3 length equals 12 residues. Trimming removed 6 bases from V and 8 bases from J; junction bases left unmatched: 6. Whole-study results and caveats: It was surviving recipient T cells and thymic progenitors that gave some patients high TCRbeta diversity at day 60. Newly generated T cells supplied most T-cell counts and diversity one year post-transplant. At around two months after transplant, the alpha-beta T cells were reportedly derived from several hundred expanded clones that came from non-depleted graft cells.

A TCRbeta library incorporating unique molecular identifiers was prepared. TCRdb processed the PCR reads anew with MiXCR; each CDR3 protein has one entry. In the table there are about 540,000 distinct CDR3 sequences, 25% to 30% of which are singletons. This clonotype was detected a few times. What it binds is unknown. This clonotype originated in a boy in the first two years of life with Wiskott-Aldrich syndrome, due to receive a stem cell transplant. The rearrangement links TRBV10-3 to TRBJ1-2; TRBD1 matches at 7 bases. Material: PBMCs, obtained before TCRalphabeta/CD19-depleted stem cell transplant. The CDR3 DNA sequence: TGTGCCATCAGGAGACAGGGCGGAGGCTACACCTTC. Protein: CAIRRQGGGYTF.